Following are 10 T cell receptor beta chains from one sample sequenced in a study of T cells expressing NK-cell markers. TCRdb re-called the 5' RACE reads and catalogs CDR3 proteins one per entry, DNA excluded. This repertoire includes about 260,000 distinct CDR3 sequences. Source material: blood T cells: a sorted CD56 or NKG2C T cell subset, CD4+ or CD8+ T cells, or bulk PBMC T cells (not recorded which). These receptors all stem from a man between 18 and 35 years old in good health.

The gene calls are TRBV7-2 and TRBJ2-3; checking the TCRdb D call of TRBD2 is not possible without DNA. CDR1 is SGHTA and CDR2 is FQGNSA in the germline V gene. The CDR3 covers 14 residues. The CDR3: CASRKPLKPDTQYF. The complete variable domain, with remaining parts taken from reference TRBV7-2 and TRBJ2-3, reads GAGVSQSPSNKVTEKGKDVELRCDPISGHTALYWYRQSLGQGLEFLIYFQGNSAPDKSGLPSDRFSAERTGGSVSTLTIQRTQQEDSAVYLCASRKPLKPDTQYFGPGTRLTVL.

The V and J genes are TRBV20-1 and TRBJ2-1; absent DNA, TCRdb's TRBD2 call cannot be checked. Germline CDR1 DFQATT, CDR2 SNEGSKA (reference sequence). The CDR3 has 15 amino acids. The CDR3 loop is CSASRVEGRYNEQFF.

This sequence joins TRBV4-1 and TRBJ2-1; TCRdb reports TRBD2, a call that lacks DNA to check it against. There are 15 residues in the CDR3. Germline V CDR1 and CDR2: MGHRA, YSYEKL. The CDR3 loop reads CASSQHGLAGDEQFF.

This rearrangement joins TRBV6-1 to TRBJ2-1; TCRdb lists TRBD1, though no DNA is available to test this call. This CDR3 has 16 amino acids. The V gene's germline CDR1 is MNHNS and CDR2 SASEGT. The CDR3 reads CASSRGAGTGGNEQFF.

The chain has TRBV20-1 and TRBJ2-1. The CDR3 consists of 11 residues. Per germline, CDR1 DFQATT and CDR2 SNEGSKA (reference sequence). The chain's CDR3 is CSAREGIGQFF.

The chain is built from TRBV24-1 and TRBJ2-5; no DNA is available, so the TRBD2 call from TCRdb remains unchecked. This CDR3 contains 15 residues. CDR1 is KGHDR, CDR2 SFDVKD, per germline. CDR3 loop: CATSRLAEDQETQYF.

The V call is TRBV5-1, the J call TRBJ2-1; TCRdb picks TRBD1, but there is no DNA to check that call. This CDR3 spans 15 amino acids. Germline V gives CDR1 SGHRS, CDR2 YFSETQ. The CDR3 loop is CASGEGRLNYNEQFF.

The chain uses TRBV29-1 and TRBJ2-3; the D call of TRBD2 rests on TCRdb alone, since no DNA is present to check it. The CDR3 extends over 11 amino acids. Germline lookup yields CDR1 SQVTM and CDR2 ANQGSEA. Here the CDR3 reads CSVATSDFQYF.

The chain employs TRBV12-3 or TRBV12-4 and TRBJ2-2; TCRdb calls TRBD2, which cannot be checked without DNA. The CDR3 extends over 15 amino acids. CDR3 loop: CASSPDVPSRGELFF.

The gene calls are TRBV5-1 and TRBJ1-4. The CDR3 loop spans 17 amino acids. Germline-derived CDR1 and CDR2 are SGHRS and YFSETQ. The CDR3 loop is CASSSDRAGVTNEKLFF.